Below are 31 T cell receptor beta chains sequenced from a single sample in a study of CD8+CD57+ T cells in acquired aplastic anemia. By flow cytometry, patients selected for sequencing had shown an expansion of CD8+CD57+ cells. The use of genomic DNA as template underpinned the TCR beta VDJ and CDR3 profiling. TCRdb redid the calling of the reads with MiXCR, one entry per CDR3 protein. This sample has some 200,000 distinct CDR3 sequences, with about half found just once. The specimen was sorted CD4+, CD8+, or CD8+CD57+ T cells (not recorded which) from PBMCs. These receptors all come from a human donor with aplastic anemia.

This clonotype occurred a few times. The chain links TRBV2 to TRBJ2-3; D unresolved. Germline V gene lookup returns CDR1 SNHLY and CDR2 FYNNEI. The CDR3 extends over 12 amino acids. The ends were cut back, 3 bases at V and 11 bases at J, with 12 bases in the middle. The CDR3 reads CASSDVSWVQYF. The CDR3 coding sequence is TGTGCCAGCAGTGACGTCAGCTGGGTGCAGTATTTT.

This clonotype was counted only a few times. V and J are TRBV18 and TRBJ1-2, with 8 bases that match TRBD1. The CDR3 has 15 residues. The junction had 8 bases not matched to a gene; V was cut back by 3 bases and J by 5 bases. The germline V gene encodes CDR1 KGHSH and CDR2 LQKENI. The DNA of the CDR3 is TGTGCCAGCTCACCGTTAGGGCAGGGGGCTTATGGCTACACCTTC. Translating gives CASSPLGQGAYGYTF.

This sequence joins TRBV19 and TRBJ2-1; tentatively, D is TRBD1 or TRBD2 (6 bases each). The CDR3 runs to 14 residues. The V end was cut by 7 bases, the J end by 0 bases, with 10 bases between. CDR1 and CDR2 from the germline V gene are LNHDA and SQIVND (reference sequence). The CDR3 DNA reads as TGTGCCAGTACATCGGGGGCCTCCTACAATGAGCAGTTCTTC. It encodes CASTSGASYNEQFF.

This clonotype was found many times. The V gene is TRBV19, the J gene TRBJ1-2; 8 bases are a match to TRBD1. The junction had 11 bases not matched to a gene; V was cut back by 3 bases and J by 8 bases. The CDR3 totals 15 residues. Per germline, CDR1 LNHDA and CDR2 SQIVND (reference sequence). Here the CDR3 reads CASSILVPTGEGYTF. CDR3 nucleotides: TGTGCCAGTAGTATTCTAGTCCCGACAGGGGAAGGCTACACCTTC.

This clonotype was detected a few times. The genes are TRBV11-2 and TRBJ2-3; 10 nucleotides align to TRBD2. The CDR3 has 16 amino acids. Germline V gene sequence: CDR1 SGHAT, CDR2 FQNNGV. J gave up 3 bases and V 1 base, and 4 bases lay outside the gene matches. The CDR3 nucleotides read TGTGCCAGCAGCTTAGTAGCGACTAGCGGGACAGATACGCAGTATTTT. It codes for CASSLVATSGTDTQYF.

This clonotype was detected only a few times. This rearrangement joins TRBV3-1 to TRBJ2-4; 8 bases are shared with TRBD2. V was clipped by 4 bases and J by 11 bases; unmatched bases: 4. This CDR3 is built from 12 residues. Germline V gene sequence: CDR1 LGHDT, CDR2 YNNKEL (reference sequence). The CDR3 DNA sequence: TGTGCCAGCAGCCTAGCGGGATTTTTTCAGTACTTC. Its protein product is CASSLAGFFQYF.

The sample holds many counts of this clonotype. This chain links TRBV7-8 with TRBJ1-1, with a weak D call TRBD1 (6 bases). The germline V and J ends were trimmed by 4 bases and 1 base, with 10 bases remaining between them. CDR1 and CDR2 (germline): SGHVS, FQNEAQ. This CDR3 has 14 amino acids. This CDR3 reads CASSSRDTNTEAFF. For the CDR3, the DNA is TGTGCCAGCAGCTCGCGGGACACGAACACTGAAGCTTTCTTT.

Turning to this clonotype: Since a much larger clone is just one base distant, this may be a read error. The V call is TRBV5-1, the J call TRBJ1-4; 7 nucleotides align to TRBD1. This CDR3 contains 15 residues. From germline, CDR1 is SGHRS and CDR2 YFSETQ. With 3 bases clipped from V and 12 bases from J, the junction kept 14 bases outside the gene matches. CDR3 coding DNA: TGCGCCAGCAGCTCCAGAGGGGGCTTGGAAGAAGAACTGTTTTTT. It translates to CASSSRGGLEEELFF.

The gene calls are TRBV2 and TRBJ1-5; 7 nucleotides agree with TRBD1. The germline V gene has CDR1 SNHLY and CDR2 FYNNEI. V was clipped by 4 bases and J by 4 bases; unmatched bases: 7. CDR3 size: 15 residues. The CDR3 loop reads CASSVRDSYNQPQHF. The DNA for the CDR3 is TGTGCCAGCAGTGTCCGGGACAGCTATAATCAGCCCCAGCATTTT.

This clonotype was found a few times. The chain carries TRBV29-1 and TRBJ2-3, with a weak D call TRBD2 (7 bases). V gave up 7 bases and J gave up 0 bases, with 11 bases separating them. Germline V gene lookup returns CDR1 SQVTM and CDR2 ANQGSEA. CDR3 length: 13 amino acids. CDR3 DNA sequence: TGCAGCGCCCGGGGGGCTAGCACAGATACGCAGTATTTT. Translation gives CSARGASTDTQYF.

This clonotype was seen ten or more times. The V gene is TRBV10-3, the J gene TRBJ1-1; D possibly corresponds to TRBD1 (6 bases). This CDR3 has 18 amino acids. V dropped 3 bases and J dropped 0 bases, with 20 bases sitting between them. Germline V gene sequence: CDR1 ENHRY, CDR2 SYGVKD. CDR3 sequence: CAISDLISGQGMNTEAFF. The CDR3 DNA reads TGTGCCATCAGTGACCTAATTTCGGGGCAGGGGATGAACACTGAAGCTTTCTTT.

This clonotype was detected only a few times. This rearrangement joins TRBV2 to TRBJ2-7; TRBD2 might be the D (7 bases). Deletions cut 8 bases from V and 3 bases from J, with 14 bases between. This CDR3 is 13 amino acids long. Germline lookup yields CDR1 SNHLY and CDR2 FYNNEI. The CDR3 region is CASCIGGGYEQYF. Here the CDR3 DNA reads TGTGCCAGCTGCATAGGGGGGGGCTACGAGCAGTACTTC.

This clonotype came up many times. The chain couples TRBV19 to TRBJ1-1, with a tentative D call TRBD1 (5 bases). CDR1 is LNHDA and CDR2 is SQIVND in the germline V gene (reference sequence). This CDR3 comprises 13 residues. With 4 bases removed from V and 8 bases from J, the gap between germline ends came to 14 bases. CDR3 sequence: CASSTRDLPEAFF. Written as DNA, the CDR3 is TGTGCCAGTAGTACCCGGGACCTACCAGAAGCTTTCTTT.

The table lists this clonotype with many counts. The V call is TRBV9, the J call TRBJ1-2, with no clear D. V lost 4 bases to trimming and J lost 2 bases, with 15 bases between them. Per germline, CDR1 SGDLS and CDR2 YYNGEE. This CDR3 has 15 amino acids. CDR3 sequence reads: CASSSGSPVNYGYTF. The CDR3 nucleotides read TGTGCCAGCAGCTCTGGGTCCCCGGTCAACTATGGCTACACCTTC.

Ten or more counts support this clonotype. This sequence joins TRBV11-1 and TRBJ2-5; 7 bases line up with TRBD1. Germline CDR1 is SGHAT and CDR2 is FQDESV (reference sequence). J was trimmed by 7 bases and V by 5 bases; bases with no gene match: 7. CDR3 size: 13 residues. CDR3 nucleotides: TGTGCCAGCAGCCTGGGACAGATGAGGACCCAGTACTTC. It is translated as CASSLGQMRTQYF.

This clonotype was counted a few times. CDR3 sequence: CASSLWTSRNEQFF. CDR3 coding DNA: TGTGCCAGCAGTTTATGGACATCAAGGAATGAGCAGTTCTTC. The chain employs TRBV28 and TRBJ2-1; no clear D. The V gene lost 0 bases and the J gene lost 7 bases, with 10 bases spanning the gap. Per germline, CDR1 MDHEN and CDR2 SYDVKM. The CDR3 is made up of 14 amino acids.

This clonotype was counted at least ten times. This CDR3 reads CASSLESYTGELFF. CDR3 DNA sequence: TGTGCCAGCAGCTTGGAAAGTTACACCGGGGAGCTGTTTTTT. J is TRBJ2-2 and V is TRBV5-4; D gene uncertain. This CDR3 is built from 14 residues. The V end was cut by 0 bases, the J end by 3 bases, with 6 bases between. CDR1 and CDR2 from the germline V gene are SGHNT and YYREEE (reference sequence).

This clonotype was found many times. J is TRBJ2-3 and V is TRBV24-1; D possibly corresponds to TRBD2 (6 bases). From germline, CDR1 is KGHDR and CDR2 SFDVKD. CDR3 length: 14 residues. V shed 6 bases and J shed 5 bases, with 14 bases lying between them. The DNA for the CDR3 is TGTGCCACCAGTCCTAGCGCGAGGGGAGATACGCAGTATTTT. Its translation is CATSPSARGDTQYF.

This clonotype has at least ten counts. The chain joins TRBV12-3 or TRBV12-4 to TRBJ1-4, with D perhaps matching TRBD1 (5 bases). This CDR3 spans 14 amino acids. V was shortened by 5 bases and J by 0 bases, with 7 bases between the two germline ends. The CDR3 DNA is TGTGCCAGCAGTACAGGCGCAACTAATGAAAAACTGTTTTTT. Protein: CASSTGATNEKLFF.

This clonotype appeared many times. This chain connects TRBV2 to TRBJ2-7; 10 nucleotides match TRBD1. The CDR3 covers 15 residues. With 4 bases clipped from V and 3 bases from J, the junction kept 6 bases outside the gene matches. Germline loops: CDR1 SNHLY, CDR2 FYNNEI. CDR3 bases: TGTGCCAGCAGTGTGGGAAGGACAGGGGGCTACGAGCAGTACTTC. Residues: CASSVGRTGGYEQYF.

This clonotype has a handful of counts. A much larger clone differs from this one at a single base, so this may be a read error. The chain combines TRBV9 with TRBJ1-3; D is ambiguous. CDR1 is SGDLS, CDR2 YYNGEE, per germline. This CDR3 has 15 amino acids. CDR3 loop: CACSADSHSGNTIYF. The CDR3, as DNA: TGTGCCTGCAGCGCGGACTCCCACTCTGGAAACACCATATATTTT.

This clonotype has ten or more counts. The chain joins TRBV6-9 to TRBJ2-2; TRBD1 matches 7 bases. Looked up from germline, CDR1 is MNHGY and CDR2 is SVAAGI. Trimming cost V 2 bases and J 6 bases; bases outside gene matches: 12. The CDR3 totals 17 residues. For the CDR3, the DNA is TGTGCCAGCAGTTATGCACCGAAGACAGGGATCGCCGGGGAGCTGTTTTTT. Translation gives CASSYAPKTGIAGELFF.

This clonotype was seen a handful of times. A much larger clone lies a single base off, so this may be a read error. The final CDR3 position lacks the conserved phenylalanine or tryptophan, pointing to a likely read error. The genes are TRBV5-1 and TRBJ2-7; no clear D. V was shortened by 4 bases and J by 9 bases, with 23 bases between the two germline ends. CDR1 is SGHRS and CDR2 is YFSETQ in the germline V gene. The CDR3 covers 15 residues. The chain's CDR3 is CASSKVHETMKRQYL. The CDR3 bases are TGCGCCAGCAGCAAAGTACACGAAACTATGAAGCGGCAGTACCTC.

This clonotype was detected once. The J gene is TRBJ2-7, the V gene TRBV24-1; 12 bases match TRBD2. CDR1 is KGHDR and CDR2 is SFDVKD in the germline V gene. V lost 5 bases, J lost 5 bases, and 3 bases stayed unmatched. This CDR3 comprises 14 residues. Here the CDR3 DNA reads TGTGCCACCAGTGCTAGCGGGGGGGCGGACGAGCAGTACTTC. Its protein product is CATSASGGADEQYF.

As to this clonotype: This may stem from a read error, because a much larger clone lies one nucleotide away. The chain couples TRBV6-2 or TRBV6-3 to TRBJ1-2; D is unclear. This CDR3 has 16 residues. Germline lookup yields CDR1 MNHEY and CDR2 SVGEGT. CDR3 sequence reads: CASSSPDRYSNHGYTF. The CDR3 bases are TGTGCCAGCAGTTCACCCGACCGCTACTCTAACCATGGCTACACCTTC.

About this clonotype itself: Being one base from a much bigger clone, this may be a read error. V is TRBV29-1 and J is TRBJ1-5, with TRBD1 as a possible D gene (6 bases). The CDR3 is 14 amino acids. Germline CDR1 is SQVTM and CDR2 is ANQGSEA. V was pared by 6 bases and J by 2 bases, with 14 bases between. Here the CDR3 reads CSVTRGAGNQPQHF. In nucleotides, the CDR3 is TGCAGCGTAACACGGGGGGCCGGCAATCAGCCCCAGCATTTT.

Many counts were recorded for this clonotype. The chain recombines TRBV6-6 with TRBJ1-5; TRBD1 aligns across 8 bases. Germline V gene sequence: CDR1 MNHNY, CDR2 SVGAGI (reference sequence). Trimming cost V 2 bases and J 9 bases; bases outside gene matches: 9. CDR3 length equals 15 residues. CDR3 loop: CASSYDRGGGSPQHF. For the CDR3, the DNA is TGTGCCAGCAGTTACGACAGGGGAGGGGGATCGCCCCAGCATTTT.

This rearrangement joins TRBV19 to TRBJ1-4; D may be TRBD1 (6 bases). Germline loops: CDR1 LNHDA, CDR2 SQIVND (reference sequence). This CDR3 region has 14 residues. V was cut by 5 bases and J by 5 bases, with 12 bases left in between. CDR3 amino acids: CASSFWDTNEKLFF. The DNA for the CDR3 is TGTGCCAGTAGTTTCTGGGACACGAATGAAAAACTGTTTTTT.

On this clonotype itself: This may stem from a read error, because a much larger clone lies one nucleotide away. The J gene is TRBJ2-1, the V gene TRBV19; 7 bases align to TRBD2. This CDR3 is built from 14 residues. In germline, CDR1 is LNHDA, CDR2 SQIVND (reference sequence). V shed 3 bases, J shed 6 bases, and the junction held 5 bases outside the gene matches. CDR3 nucleotide sequence: TGTGCCAGTAGTATGGTAGGCGGGGGCAATGAGCAGTTCTTC. Its translation is CASSMVGGGNEQFF.

The chain has TRBV12-3 or TRBV12-4 and TRBJ2-7, with D unresolved. The V end lost 6 bases, the J end lost 1 base, and 16 bases lay between the germline ends. This CDR3 comprises 15 residues. CDR3 amino acids: CASSFDFLRSYEQYF. The DNA of the CDR3 is TGTGCCAGCAGCTTCGATTTCTTGAGATCCTACGAGCAGTACTTC.

Regarding this clonotype: One end of the junction is discordant with germline, which a read error may explain. This chain links TRBV24-1 with TRBJ1-2; 11 bases align to TRBD1. Germline assignment: CDR1 KGHDR and CDR2 SFDVKD. This CDR3 region has 14 residues. Here the CDR3 reads CATSDPGTGGGYTF. CDR3 DNA: TGCGCCACCAGTGATCCCGGGACAGGGGGAGGCTACACCTTC.